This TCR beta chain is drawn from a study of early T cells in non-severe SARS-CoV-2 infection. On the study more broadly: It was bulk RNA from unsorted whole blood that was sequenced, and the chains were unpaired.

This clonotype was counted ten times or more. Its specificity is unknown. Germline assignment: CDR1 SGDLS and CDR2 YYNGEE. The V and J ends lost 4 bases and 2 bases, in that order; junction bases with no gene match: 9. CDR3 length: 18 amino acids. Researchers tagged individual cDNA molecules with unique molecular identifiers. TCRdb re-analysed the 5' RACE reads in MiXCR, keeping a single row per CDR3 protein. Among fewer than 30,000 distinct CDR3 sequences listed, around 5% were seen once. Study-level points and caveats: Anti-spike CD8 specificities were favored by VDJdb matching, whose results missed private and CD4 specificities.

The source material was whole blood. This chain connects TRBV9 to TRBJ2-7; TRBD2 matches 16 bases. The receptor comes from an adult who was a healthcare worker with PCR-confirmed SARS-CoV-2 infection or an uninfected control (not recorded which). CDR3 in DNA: TGTGCCAGCAGCCTCGGGACTAGCGGGAGGGCAACTCCCTACGAGCAGTACTTC. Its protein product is CASSLGTSGRATPYEQYF.